This entry features one T cell receptor beta chain sequence. As yet, its antigen is unknown. V lost 5 bases and J lost 6; bases outside the gene matches: 7. CDR3 length equals 15 residues. Germline V gene data show CDR1 as SGHAT and CDR2 as FQNNGV. The data are from a study of T cell repertoires in cytomegalovirus infection. Findings and limits, study-wide: Ex vivo responses were dominated by HLA-C-restricted CMV-specific TCR beta clonotypes. Identification of carriers of CMV plus the relevant HLA was performed using cumulative public TCR beta family frequency.

Using its own MiXCR run on the reads, TCRdb lists one record per CDR3 protein. The repertoire has almost 550,000 distinct CDR3 sequences, approximately 15% of them found once; the top ten carry roughly a quarter. This chain uses TRBV11-2 with TRBJ1-4; 9 nucleotides match TRBD1. Sequencing input: CD8+ T cells from PBMCs. This clonotype originated in a human donor in good health (CMV status not recorded). Some clones in this sample may be carry-over from other donors' samples. The CDR3 DNA reads as TGTGCCAGCAGCGTTACAGGGGGCGCAGATGAAAAACTGTTTTTT. It specifies CASSVTGGADEKLFF. Variable domain in full (rest from reference TRBV11-2 and TRBJ1-4): EAGVAQSPRYKIIEKRQSVAFWCNPISGHATLYWYQQILGQGPKLLIQFQNNGVVDDSQLPKDRFSAERLKGVDSTLKIQPAKLEDSAVYLCASSVTGGADEKLFFGSGTQLSVL.